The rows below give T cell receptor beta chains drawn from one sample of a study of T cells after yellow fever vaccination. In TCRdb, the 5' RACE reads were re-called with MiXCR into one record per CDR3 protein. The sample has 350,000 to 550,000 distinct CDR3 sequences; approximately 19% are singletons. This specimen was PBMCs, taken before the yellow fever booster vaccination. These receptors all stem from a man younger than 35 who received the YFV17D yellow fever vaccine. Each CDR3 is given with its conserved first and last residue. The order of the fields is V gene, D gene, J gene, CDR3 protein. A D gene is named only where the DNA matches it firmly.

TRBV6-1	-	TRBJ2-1	CASGVQGSDEQFF
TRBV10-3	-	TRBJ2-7	CAISEEGVYEQYF
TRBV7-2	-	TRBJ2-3	CASRGGASDTQYF
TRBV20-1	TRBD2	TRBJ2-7	CSARPHGGADEQYF
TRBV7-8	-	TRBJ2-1	CASSLRGVYNEQFF
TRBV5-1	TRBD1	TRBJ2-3	CASSFSDRFTDTQYF
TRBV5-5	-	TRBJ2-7	CASSLERAPYEQYF
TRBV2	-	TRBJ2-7	CASTRSDGYEQYF
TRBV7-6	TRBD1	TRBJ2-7	CASSEPGQGAGEQYF
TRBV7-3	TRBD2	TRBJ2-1	CASSSTSGGYNEQFF
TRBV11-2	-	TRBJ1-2	CASSLEVGFYGYTF
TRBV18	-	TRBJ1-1	CASSPSQGMNTEAFF
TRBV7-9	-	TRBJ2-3	CASSLHSGAIGKDTQYF
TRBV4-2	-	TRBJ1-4	CASSQGVWQGGEKLFF
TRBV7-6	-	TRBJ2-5	CASSLGSVAETQYF
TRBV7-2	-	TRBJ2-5	CASSLAMVGGQETQYF
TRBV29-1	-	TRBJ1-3	CSAGTDGNTIYF
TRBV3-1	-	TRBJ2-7	CASSQDNVGYEQYF
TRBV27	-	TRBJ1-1	CASSVKGDRNTEAFF
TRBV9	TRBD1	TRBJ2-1	CASSPRSPGTGVNEQFF
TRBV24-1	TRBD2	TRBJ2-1	CATSAGTGWMGGGYNEQFF
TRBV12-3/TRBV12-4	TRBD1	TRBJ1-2	CASSTYSGGLVF
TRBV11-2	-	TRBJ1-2	CASSLVAGDYGHTF
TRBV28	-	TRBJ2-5	CASSLAKGLQETQYF
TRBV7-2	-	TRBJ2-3	CASSLITGRDTQYF
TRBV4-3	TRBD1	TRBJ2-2	CASSQGTGGANTGELFF
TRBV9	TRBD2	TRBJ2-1	CASSVGGGSVSYNEQFF
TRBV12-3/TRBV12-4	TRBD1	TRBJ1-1	CASSFGQVNTEAFF
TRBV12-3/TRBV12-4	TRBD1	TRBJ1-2	CASSSPSGTVYGYTF
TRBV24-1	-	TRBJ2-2	CATSDASGGSGELFF
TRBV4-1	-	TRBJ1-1	CASSQEVGMNTEAFF
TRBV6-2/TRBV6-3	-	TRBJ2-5	CASSYGPWETQYF
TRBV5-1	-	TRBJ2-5	CASSLIPGETQYF
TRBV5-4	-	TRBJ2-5	CASSLSYQETRYF
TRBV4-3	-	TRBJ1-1	CASSPSGPWGTEAFF
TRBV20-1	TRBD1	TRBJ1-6	CSARQGDNSPLHF
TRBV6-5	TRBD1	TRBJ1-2	CASSYFGQGNGYTF
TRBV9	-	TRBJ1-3	CASSVDSNSGNTIYF
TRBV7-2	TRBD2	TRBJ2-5	CASSPGGLAASVAQYF
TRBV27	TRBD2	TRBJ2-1	CASTLAGAGDEQFF
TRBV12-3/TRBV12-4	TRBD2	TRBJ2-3	CASNTGLAGTDTQYF
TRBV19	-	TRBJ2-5	CASSIFPGAVQETQYF